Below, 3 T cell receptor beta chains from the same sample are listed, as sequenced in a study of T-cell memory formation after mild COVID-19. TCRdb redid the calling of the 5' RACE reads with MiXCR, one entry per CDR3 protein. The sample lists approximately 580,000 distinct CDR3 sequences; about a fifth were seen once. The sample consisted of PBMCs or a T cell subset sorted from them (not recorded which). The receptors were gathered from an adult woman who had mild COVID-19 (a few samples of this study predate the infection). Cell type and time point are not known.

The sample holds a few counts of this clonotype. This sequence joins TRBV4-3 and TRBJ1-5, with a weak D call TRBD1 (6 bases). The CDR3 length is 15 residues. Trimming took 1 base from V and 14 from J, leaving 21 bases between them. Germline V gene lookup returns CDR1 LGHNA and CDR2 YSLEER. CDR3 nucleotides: TGCGCCAGCAGCCAAGGAACAGGGACCGTATCACAGAAGCATTTT. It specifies CASSQGTGTVSQKHF.

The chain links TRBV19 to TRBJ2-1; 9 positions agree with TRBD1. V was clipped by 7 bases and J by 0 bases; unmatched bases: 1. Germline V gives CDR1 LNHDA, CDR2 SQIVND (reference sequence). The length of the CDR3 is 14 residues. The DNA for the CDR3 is TGTGCCAGTATGACAGGGGGCTCCTACAATGAGCAGTTCTTC. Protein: CASMTGGSYNEQFF.

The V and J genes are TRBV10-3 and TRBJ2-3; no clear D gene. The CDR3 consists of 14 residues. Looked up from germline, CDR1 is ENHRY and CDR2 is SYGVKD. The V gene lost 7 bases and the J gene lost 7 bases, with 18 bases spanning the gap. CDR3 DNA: TGTGCCATCACCCCCGAGGAGTCTGCCTATACGCAGTATTTT. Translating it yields CAITPEESAYTQYF.